This TCR beta chain is drawn from a study of T-cell memory formation after mild COVID-19. The wider study: For the most part, TCR clusters were specific to one donor.

Germline lookup yields CDR1 SGHDN and CDR2 FVKESK. The CDR3 contains 14 residues. Trimming shortened V by 2 bases and J by 5 bases, and 11 bases separated the two germline ends. Turning to this clonotype: Its antigen remains unknown.

Study-level points and caveats: CD4+ contracting clones were found mainly in CM and EM, and CD8+ ones in EMRA.

MiXCR, applied by TCRdb to the 5' RACE reads, yields one record per CDR3 protein. The table includes 80,000 to 90,000 distinct CDR3 sequences, around 27% detected once. The receptor was derived from a young man who had mild COVID-19 (a few samples of this study predate the infection). Cell type and time point are not known. Sequenced material: PBMCs or a T cell subset sorted from them (not recorded which). The V call is TRBV14, the J call TRBJ2-3, with D unclear. The CDR3 region is CASSQTRNIDTQYF. The CDR3 DNA is TGTGCCAGCAGCCAAACCCGGAACATAGATACGCAGTATTTT.